Each of the 2 T cell receptor beta chains below was sequenced from the same sample in a study of blood T cell repertoires in COVID-19. TCRdb keeps only in-frame clones here, not all; method: immunoSEQ multiplex PCR. The sample holds approximately 240,000 clones, under 85% seen once. The specimen sequenced was peripheral blood. The receptors derive from a woman aged 30 to 39 with COVID-19, enrolled during active disease.

The chain employs TRBV2 and TRBJ2-3; 8 bases agree with TRBD1. Trimming cost V 10 bases and J 3 bases; bases outside gene matches: 9. Germline V gene lookup returns CDR1 SNHLY and CDR2 FYNNEI. The CDR3 sequence is 14 residues long. The CDR3 sequence: CATLRTGWTDTQYF. The DNA of the CDR3 is TGTGCCACACTCAGGACAGGGTGGACAGATACGCAGTATTTT.

The chain combines TRBV28 with TRBJ2-7; D possibly corresponds to TRBD1 (6 bases). The germline V gene has CDR1 MDHEN and CDR2 SYDVKM. CDR3 length equals 13 residues. The V and J ends lost 6 bases and 7 bases respectively, with 16 bases between them. CDR3 coding DNA: TGTGCCAGCAGGTCGGCCCAGGGGTGGGAGCAGTACTTC. It codes for CASRSAQGWEQYF.